Below are 22 T cell receptor beta chains sequenced from a single sample in a study of blood T cell repertoires in COVID-19 (dated by TCRdb to the early 2020s). Libraries were built with the immunoSEQ multiplex PCR assay. As stored in TCRdb, this immuneACCESS dataset retains in-frame rearrangements with V and J assigned. A fraction of the clones does not appear; measured against another copy, unresolved V genes explain less than half of the discrepancy, and the remainder lacks a known reason. The sample includes about 300,000 clones, with approximately 89% observed a single time. Over 1.5% of the sample is in the top ten clones. The specimen was peripheral blood. The origin of the receptors is a young woman with COVID-19, enrolled during active disease.

This chain links TRBV6-5 with TRBJ1-3, with D perhaps matching TRBD1 (6 bases). The CDR3 spans 14 residues. The V and J ends lost 6 bases and 2 bases respectively, with 11 bases between them. Germline loops: CDR1 MNHEY, CDR2 SVGAGI. The CDR3 DNA sequence: TGTGCCAGCAGGGGAGGGGGGCCTGGAAACACCATATATTTT. Translation gives CASRGGGPGNTIYF.

V and J are TRBV19 and TRBJ2-7; a weak D match, TRBD2 (6 bases). The CDR3 is made up of 12 amino acids. With 1 base removed from V and 6 bases from J, the gap between germline ends came to 7 bases. Germline CDR1 reads LNHDA; CDR2 reads SQIVND (reference sequence). CDR3 sequence: CASSIVGGEQYF. CDR3 nucleotide sequence: TGTGCCAGTAGTATAGTGGGGGGCGAGCAGTACTTC.

The V call is TRBV6-1, the J call TRBJ1-6; 8 bases map to TRBD1. The J segment lost 9 bases and the V segment lost 2 bases, leaving 6 bases of the junction unmatched. Germline-derived CDR1 and CDR2 are MNHNS and SASEGT. The CDR3 extends over 15 amino acids. The CDR3 region is CASSEWGRGLSPLHF. CDR3 in DNA: TGTGCCAGCAGTGAATGGGGCAGGGGGCTTTCACCCCTCCACTTT.

V is TRBV28 and J is TRBJ1-4; 7 positions match TRBD1. V shed 6 bases and J 5 bases; nucleotides not matched to a gene: 0. The CDR3 covers 12 residues. Germline-derived CDR1 and CDR2 are MDHEN and SYDVKM. The CDR3 DNA reads as TGTGCCAGCAGACAGGGGAATGAAAAACTGTTTTTT. The encoded protein is CASRQGNEKLFF.

The chain has TRBV11-1 and TRBJ2-1; the match to TRBD2 covers 7 bases. CDR1 and CDR2 from the germline V gene are SGHAT and FQDESV (reference sequence). The V segment lost 5 bases and the J segment 15 bases; nucleotides outside the gene matches: 10. The CDR3 is 12 amino acids. The CDR3 DNA reads as TGTGCCAGCAGCCGCCAAGCGGGCGGGAGGTTCTTC. It yields the protein CASSRQAGGRFF.

The J gene is TRBJ1-1, the V gene TRBV6-4; perhaps TRBD1 as D (6 bases). V was shortened by 0 bases and J by 11 bases, with 25 bases between the two germline ends. CDR1 and CDR2 (germline): MRHNA, SNTAGT. The CDR3 loop spans 17 amino acids. CDR3 DNA: TGTGCCAGCAGTGACTCGGGGGCCAAGTCCCACCGAAGGAGGGCTTTCTTT. Protein: CASSDSGAKSHRRRAFF.

The rearrangement links TRBV13 to TRBJ2-1; 7 bases agree with TRBD1. CDR1 and CDR2 from the germline V gene are PRHDT and FYEKMQ (reference sequence). V was clipped by 4 bases and J by 7 bases; unmatched bases: 7. The CDR3 spans 14 residues. CDR3 residues: CASSSPGGGNEQFF. CDR3 bases: TGTGCCAGCAGCTCCCCAGGGGGTGGGAATGAGCAGTTCTTC.

The J gene is TRBJ1-3, the V gene TRBV2; the match to TRBD1 covers 7 bases. This CDR3 contains 14 residues. The V and J ends lost 6 bases and 2 bases, in that order; junction bases with no gene match: 4. Germline V gene lookup returns CDR1 SNHLY and CDR2 FYNNEI. The CDR3 region is CASRAGQAGNTIYF. For the CDR3, the DNA is TGTGCCAGCAGAGCCGGACAGGCTGGAAACACCATATATTTT. The full variable domain, its missing parts supplied by reference TRBV2 and TRBJ1-3, is EPEVTQTPSHQVTQMGQEVILRCVPISNHLYFYWYRQILGQKVEFLVSFYNNEISEKSEIFDDQFSVERPDGSNFTLKIRSTKLEDSAMYFCASRAGQAGNTIYFGEGSWLTVV.

The CDR3 region has the DNA TGCGCCAGCAACGGACCCGAGGGAGCTTTCTTT. As protein: CASNGPEGAFF. The J gene is TRBJ1-1, the V gene TRBV5-1; D is uncertain. The V end was cut by 6 bases, the J end by 10 bases, with 13 bases between. The germline CDR1 and CDR2 sequences are SGHRS and YFSETQ. This CDR3 contains 11 residues.

CDR3 coding DNA: TGTGCCAGCAGTCTCGTCGGCGGGGCAACCCTCGCTAGGGGCTACACCTTC. Protein sequence: CASSLVGGATLARGYTF. V gene TRBV6-2 or TRBV6-3 combines with J gene TRBJ1-2; D might be TRBD1 (5 bases). The V gene's germline CDR1 is MNHEY and CDR2 SVGEGT. The CDR3 extends over 17 amino acids. V was cut by 5 bases and J by 8 bases, with 27 bases left in between.

This chain links TRBV15 with TRBJ2-7; TRBD1 aligns across 9 bases. J was trimmed by 2 bases and V by 6 bases; bases with no gene match: 2. CDR1 and CDR2 from the germline V gene are LNHNV and YYDKDF (reference sequence). CDR3 size: 13 residues. Written as DNA, the CDR3 is TGTGCCACCAGGGGACAGGGCCCCTACGAGCAGTACTTC. Its translation is CATRGQGPYEQYF. The full variable domain, rest sourced from reference TRBV15 and TRBJ2-7, is DAMVIQNPRYQVTQFGKPVTLSCSQTLNHNVMYWYQQKSSQAPKLLFHYYDKDFNNEADTPDNFQSRRPNTSFCFLDIRSPGLGDTAMYLCATRGQGPYEQYFGPGTRLTVT.

This clone appeared once. This rearrangement joins TRBV5-1 to TRBJ2-7; D gene ambiguous. The CDR3 is 15 amino acids. V was clipped by 0 bases and J by 1 base, with 11 bases between them. CDR1 and CDR2 from the germline V gene are SGHRS and YFSETQ. The CDR3 DNA follows: TGCGCCAGCAGCTTGGACCCGCAACGGTCCTACGAGCAGTACGTC. Encoded protein: CASSLDPQRSYEQYV.

The rearrangement links TRBV6-5 to TRBJ1-1; a possible D gene is TRBD1 (5 bases). V lost 4 bases and J 5 bases, leaving 8 bases between the germline ends. The V gene's germline CDR1 is MNHEY and CDR2 SVGAGI. The CDR3 totals 12 residues. The CDR3, as DNA: TGTGCCAGCAGTTCCGGGGGGACTGAAGCTTTCTTT. This translates into CASSSGGTEAFF.

The CDR3: CASSLGSEGGYTF. The CDR3, as DNA: TGTGCCAGCAGCTTGGGCTCCGAGGGTGGCTACACCTTC. The chain joins TRBV5-5 to TRBJ1-2; D is unresolved. In germline, CDR1 is SGHKS, CDR2 YYEKEE (reference sequence). CDR3 length: 13 amino acids. V shed 0 bases and J shed 7 bases, with 10 bases lying between them.

For this clone: A read error may produce the germline difference seen at one junction end. This rearrangement joins TRBV7-7 to TRBJ2-1, with 11 bases identical to TRBD2. The germline V gene has CDR1 SSHAT and CDR2 FNYEAQ (reference sequence). The CDR3 runs 19 residues. The CDR3 loop is CASSLGNSGGATSDNEQFF. In DNA, the CDR3 is TGTGCTAGCAGCTTAGGTAATAGCGGGGGGGCTACGTCTGACAATGAGCAGTTCTTC. The variable domain in full, with the rest retrieved from reference TRBV7-7 and TRBJ2-1, is GAGVSQSPRYKVTKRGQDVTLRCDPISSHATLYWYQQALGQGPEFLTYFNYEAQPDKSGLPSDRFSAERPEGSISTLTIQRTEQRDSAMYRCASSLGNSGGATSDNEQFFGPGTRLTVL.

This chain uses TRBV29-1 with TRBJ1-1; 8 bases are shared with TRBD1. The CDR3 sequence is 12 residues long. Per the germline V gene, CDR1 is SQVTM and CDR2 is ANQGSEA. Unmatched junction bases numbered 3, after V lost 6 bases and J lost 3 bases. DNA of the CDR3: TGCAGCGTCCAGACAGGGGACACTGAAGCTTTCTTT. Translating it yields CSVQTGDTEAFF. The variable domain in full, completed from reference TRBV29-1 and TRBJ1-1, reads SAVISQKPSRDICQRGTSLTIQCQVDSQVTMMFWYRQQPGQSLTLIATANQGSEATYESGFVIDKFPISRPNLTFSTLTVSNMSPEDSSIYLCSVQTGDTEAFFGQGTRLTVV.

As for this clone: Within the sample, other DNA sequences also encode this same CDR3. The J gene is TRBJ2-2, the V gene TRBV27; D unclear. This CDR3 is 12 amino acids long. The V and J ends lost 5 bases and 3 bases respectively, with 4 bases between them. Germline CDR1 MNHEY, CDR2 SMNVEV (reference sequence). Here the CDR3 reads CASSPYTGELFF. The DNA for the CDR3 is TGTGCCAGCAGTCCGTACACCGGGGAGCTGTTTTTT.

The chain is built from TRBV30 and TRBJ1-5, with 11 bases lining up with TRBD1. CDR3 length equals 13 residues. Per germline, CDR1 GTSNPN and CDR2 SVGIG (reference sequence). Trimming at V came to 8 bases and at J to 6 bases, leaving 6 bases not matched to a gene. The CDR3 coding sequence is TGTGCCGCCGGGACAGGGGGGGGTCAGCCCCAGCATTTT. Translation: CAAGTGGGQPQHF.

The rearrangement uses TRBV12-3 or TRBV12-4 and TRBJ1-2; TRBD1 aligns across 8 bases. Trimming removed 2 bases from V and 5 bases from J; junction bases left unmatched: 1. CDR3 size: 13 residues. The CDR3 DNA reads TGTGCCAGCAGTTTACGGACAGGGTATGGCTACACCTTC. It specifies CASSLRTGYGYTF.

This chain uses TRBV25-1 with TRBJ1-1; 10 positions match TRBD1. The junction had 8 bases not matched to a gene; V was cut back by 6 bases and J by 10 bases. There are 13 residues in the CDR3. Germline values: CDR1 MGHDK, CDR2 SYGVNS. The CDR3: CASRDRGGLGAFF. CDR3 bases: TGTGCCAGCAGGGACAGGGGGGGGTTGGGAGCTTTCTTT.

The rearrangement uses TRBV19 and TRBJ2-4; a weak D match, TRBD2 (5 bases). The length of the CDR3 is 14 residues. Germline loops: CDR1 LNHDA, CDR2 SQIVND (reference sequence). The V gene lost 2 bases and the J gene lost 12 bases, with 17 bases spanning the gap. The CDR3 DNA is TGTGCCAGTAGTATATATTTGGACTCTGAAGGTCAGTACTTC. Its protein product is CASSIYLDSEGQYF.

The chain uses TRBV6-1 and TRBJ2-1; perhaps TRBD1 as D (6 bases). V was cut by 4 bases and J by 0 bases, with 22 bases left in between. Germline V gene lookup returns CDR1 MNHNS and CDR2 SASEGT. CDR3 size: 19 residues. The CDR3 sequence: CASSARGQLLSSSYNEQFF. CDR3 nucleotide sequence: TGTGCCAGCAGTGCTCGAGGACAGCTCCTATCAAGCTCCTACAATGAGCAGTTCTTC.